Detailed here is one T cell receptor (beta chain). Some clones are missing from TCRdb's copy, which holds only in-frame ones; the method was immunoSEQ multiplex PCR. The repertoire includes approximately 94,000 clones, 88% of them detected once, and about 8% sits in the top ten. This CDR3 contains 13 residues. The germline V gene encodes CDR1 LNHDA and CDR2 SQIVND (reference sequence). Trimming took 11 bases from V and 8 from J, leaving 21 bases between them. The sample originates from a study of blood T cell repertoires in COVID-19. This sequence was found in a woman aged 65 to 85 with acute or convalescent COVID-19. This rearrangement joins TRBV19 to TRBJ1-2; tentatively, D is TRBD1 (6 bases). Sequencing was performed on peripheral blood. CDR3 DNA: TGTGCCGCGTCTAAGAACGGGGGGGCAGGCTACACCTTC. Translation gives CAASKNGGAGYTF.